This T cell receptor beta chain was captured in a study of shared clonotypes between healthy human individuals (dated by TCRdb to 2018 to 2021). About the investigation overall: Three men and two women, aged 18 to 49 years, made up the cohort. Per donor, three plates each were used for CD4 naive and CD4 memory, two for CD8 naive, and one for CD8 memory. To estimate repertoire size and how much clonotype sharing occurs between individuals, the study deeply sequenced the blood TCR repertoires of roughly 5 healthy adults. To increase sequencing depth and limit assay-specific biases, TCR repertoire library preparation and sequencing were carried out by different laboratories using diverse techniques. Each donor's leukapheresis produced roughly between about 0.9 and 9.5 billion PBMCs. On the study overall, not on this receptor specifically: Pairwise subsampling indicated that sequencing depth was expected to affect the degree of clonotype sharing among donors. The genetic and exposure-history diversity represented was limited by the small number of donors. Higher generation probabilities were observed for clonotypes shared by all four sorted-subset donors than for non-shared clonotypes. Across a few donors, approximately 5% of naive CD4, more than 3% of naive CD8, 2% to 2.5% of memory CD4, and about 0.4% of memory CD8 clonotypes were shared. Even with the large sequencing depth, rarefaction of the sorted-subset datasets indicated that sequencing was incomplete. Larger estimated clonotype richness was generally found for naive subsets than for memory subsets. Only blood was sampled, and tissue TCR repertoires likely differ from those in blood.

As concerns this clone: The antigen it recognizes is unknown. Base qualities are not provided; no much larger clone lies one nucleotide away.

TCR CDR3 regions were amplified from genomic DNA by multiplex PCR using the deep immunoSEQ assay. Extracted genomic DNA from each cell subset was distributed evenly across all wells of several immunoSEQ 96-well plates, and each plate was treated as a replicate. For sorted subsets, 200 ng of genomic DNA, equivalent to 30,000 or so T cell genomes, went into each replicate PCR. Purified libraries were quantified with a Qubit 3.0 fluorometer, sized on a Bioanalyzer 2100, and re-quantified with the KAPA Library Quantification kit. A separate single-read 150-cycle Illumina NextSeq 550 flow cell was used to sequence each immunoSEQ 96-well plate. In the original analysis: Because the immunoSEQ output included only junctional sequences and no quality scores, the filtering could not be the same as the filtering used for full-length reads. Sequences were annotated with PyIR, a Python wrapper for IgBLAST v1.9, and V/J genes and CDR3 were assigned using IMGT germline references. Reads were removed for weak V/J assignments (E-value above 1e-6), missing CDR3, stop codons, out-of-frame junctions, or ambiguous translated residues. V3J clonotypes were defined as sequences sharing the same inferred V gene, J gene, and CDR3 amino acid sequence. The percentage overlap between two repertoires was calculated by dividing the number of shared unique clonotypes by the size of the smaller repertoire. Repertoire richness was assessed with RTK rarefaction, the Chao1 estimator, and Recon v2.1 estimates of unobserved clonotypes. For all TCRbeta clonotypes obtained by the gDNA method from a few donors, generation probabilities were computed with OLGA. Held by TCRdb, this immuneACCESS table contains in-frame sequences only and omits some clones. Under half of the omission traces to an unresolved V gene where checked; the cause of the rest is unknown. D and trimming come from the DNA, and the V and J calls and clone size come from that table. The sample table contains some 800,000 clones; only one count was recorded for around 93% of them. The ten largest account for less than 25% of the sample.

CD8 naive samples were obtained by positive selection for CCR7 among CD45RO-negative cells, yielding a CD45RA+CCR7+ population from which TemRA cells were excluded. Donors were healthy HIV-negative adults with no recently reported acute infections or vaccinations. Every donor was a Caucasian adult living in Nashville, Tennessee, USA. Blood was obtained by leukapheresis, after which PBMCs were separated by Ficoll-Histopaque density gradient centrifugation and cryopreserved in liquid nitrogen vapor phase. Analytical flow cytometry was used to check the purity and quantity of each magnetically sorted T cell population. Genomic DNA was isolated from each sorted fraction and quantified by UV absorbance on a Nanodrop 2000c. Specimen: naive CD8+ T cells sorted from blood. The intended sense of this specimen's cell subset or site label: CD45RA+CCR7+. The sequence was obtained from a man aged 25-40 years in good health.

For the CDR3, the sequence is CSGKDGYTEAFF. The DNA sequence is as follows: TGCAGCGGAAAGGACGGCTACACTGAAGCTTTCTTT. Here the chain combines TRBV29-1 and TRBJ1-1, with no D gene named confidently. The CDR3 starts with the cysteine, ends with the phenylalanine, and has 12 residues. Only CDR3 DNA is held: 36 bases, read in frame from base 1. CDR1 SQVTM and CDR2 ANQGSEA were looked up in the germline V gene. V was cut back by 7 bases and J by 3 bases, leaving a gap of 12 bases between them.